This record covers a single T cell receptor beta chain. The clone's antigen remains unknown. No base quality information exists; no much larger clone differs at one position. The data were taken from a study of chemoradiotherapy in HPV16-positive cancers (dated by TCRdb to the early 2020s). About the full investigation: Using functional T-cell assays on cells from a couple of HPV16-positive patients, the researchers defined candidate HPV-specific T-cell clones and common TCR motifs. Whether T-cell immunity against the HPV oncoproteins E6 and E7 changes during chemoradiotherapy and whether survival is affected by this immunity were examined in the study. The candidate HPV-specific TCRs and motifs were subsequently tracked in TCR repertoires obtained from some 80 patients with HPV-related cancers.

Because repertoires were sampled repeatedly during chemoradiotherapy, clonal expansion in the tumor microenvironment could be followed. General conclusions and limits of the study: Only two HPV16-positive patients were used to derive the functional definition of HPV-specific T cells, and the survival association was reported for HPV16-positive patients. Among HPV16-positive patients, expansion of HPV-responsive T cells during chemoradiotherapy was associated with better recurrence-free survival. Expansion of candidate HPV-specific clones and E7-related TCR motifs was observed in the tumor microenvironment during treatment, whereas no such expansion was observed for non-HPV-specific T cells.

Receptors were amplified or captured by the immunoSEQ multiplex PCR assay. Held by TCRdb, this immuneACCESS table contains in-frame sequences only and omits some clones. Under half of the omission traces to an unresolved V gene where checked; the cause of the rest is unknown. The sample contains around 40,000 clones, approximately 73% of them found a single time. The top ten clones comprise 5.2% of the sample. The junction shows trimming of 2 bases on V and 1 base on J, plus 21 bases between the germline ends. There are 18 amino acids in the CDR3, from cysteine to phenylalanine inclusive. Of all the DNA, just the CDR3 is kept, 54 bases in frame from base 1. From a lookup of the germline V gene (reference sequence), CDR1 and CDR2 are SGHKS and YYEKEE.

This material consisted of blood, taken from a patient who underwent chemoradiotherapy. The chain joins TRBV5-5 to TRBJ1-1; no D gene can be assigned with confidence. The source of this sequence is a human donor with HPV-associated anogenital cancer. In nucleotides, the sequence is TGTGCCAGCAGCTTCGGATTGCGAACCCAGATCTCGAACACTGAAGCTTTCTTT. Its protein is CASSFGLRTQISNTEAFF.